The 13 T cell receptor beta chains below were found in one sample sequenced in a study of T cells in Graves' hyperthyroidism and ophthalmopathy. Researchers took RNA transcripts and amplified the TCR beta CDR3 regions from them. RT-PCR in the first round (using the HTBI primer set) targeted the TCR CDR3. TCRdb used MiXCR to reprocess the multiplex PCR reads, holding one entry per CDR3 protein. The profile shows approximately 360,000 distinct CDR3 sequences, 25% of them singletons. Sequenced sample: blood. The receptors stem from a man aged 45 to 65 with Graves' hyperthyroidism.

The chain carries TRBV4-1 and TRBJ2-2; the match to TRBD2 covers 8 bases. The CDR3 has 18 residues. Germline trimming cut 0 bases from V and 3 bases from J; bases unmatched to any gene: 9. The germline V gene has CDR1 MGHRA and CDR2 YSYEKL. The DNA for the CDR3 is TGCGCCAGCAGCCAAGATTCAAGCGGGAGTAGGTACACCGGGGAGCTGTTTTTT. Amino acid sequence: CASSQDSSGSRYTGELFF.

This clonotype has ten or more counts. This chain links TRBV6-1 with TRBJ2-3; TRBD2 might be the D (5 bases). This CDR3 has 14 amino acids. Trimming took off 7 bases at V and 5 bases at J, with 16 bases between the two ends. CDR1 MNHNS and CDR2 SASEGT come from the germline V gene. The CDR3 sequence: CASIGPGEGDTQYF. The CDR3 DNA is TGTGCCAGCATCGGACCCGGGGAAGGAGATACGCAGTATTTT.

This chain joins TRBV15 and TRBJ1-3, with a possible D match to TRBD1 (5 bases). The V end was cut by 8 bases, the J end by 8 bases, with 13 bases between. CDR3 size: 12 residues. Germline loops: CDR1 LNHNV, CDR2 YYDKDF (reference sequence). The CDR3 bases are TGTGCCACCGCCGAAGGGACGGACACCATATATTTT. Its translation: CATAEGTDTIYF. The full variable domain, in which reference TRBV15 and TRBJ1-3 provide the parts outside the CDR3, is DAMVIQNPRYQVTQFGKPVTLSCSQTLNHNVMYWYQQKSSQAPKLLFHYYDKDFNNEADTPDNFQSRRPNTSFCFLDIRSPGLGDTAMYLCATAEGTDTIYFGEGSWLTVV.

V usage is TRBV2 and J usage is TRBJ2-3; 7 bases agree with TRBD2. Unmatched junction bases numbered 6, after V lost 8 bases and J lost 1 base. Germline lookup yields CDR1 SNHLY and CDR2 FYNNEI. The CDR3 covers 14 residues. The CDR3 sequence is CASRLAVGTDTQYF. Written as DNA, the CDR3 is TGTGCCAGCCGGCTAGCGGTGGGCACAGATACGCAGTATTTT.

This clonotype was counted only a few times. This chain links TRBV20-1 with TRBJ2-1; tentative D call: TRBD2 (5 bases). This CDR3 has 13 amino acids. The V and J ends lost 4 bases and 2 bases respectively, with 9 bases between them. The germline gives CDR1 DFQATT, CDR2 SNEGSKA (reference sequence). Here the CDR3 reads CSATGITYNEQFF. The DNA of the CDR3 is TGCAGTGCTACGGGGATTACCTACAATGAGCAGTTCTTC.

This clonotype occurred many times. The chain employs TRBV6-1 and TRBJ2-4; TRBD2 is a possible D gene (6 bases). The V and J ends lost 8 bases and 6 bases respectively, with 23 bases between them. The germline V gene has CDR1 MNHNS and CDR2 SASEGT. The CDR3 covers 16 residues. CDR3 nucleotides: TGTGCCAGCTCCCCCAAACCCGAGGAGGGTGGAAACATTCAGTACTTC. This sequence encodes CASSPKPEEGGNIQYF.

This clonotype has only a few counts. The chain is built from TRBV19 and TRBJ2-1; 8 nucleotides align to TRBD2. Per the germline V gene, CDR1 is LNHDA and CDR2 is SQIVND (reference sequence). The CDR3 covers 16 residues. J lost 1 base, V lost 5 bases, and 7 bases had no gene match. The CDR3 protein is CASSWRSGSSYNEQFF. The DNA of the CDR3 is TGTGCCAGTAGTTGGAGGAGCGGGAGTTCCTACAATGAGCAGTTCTTC.

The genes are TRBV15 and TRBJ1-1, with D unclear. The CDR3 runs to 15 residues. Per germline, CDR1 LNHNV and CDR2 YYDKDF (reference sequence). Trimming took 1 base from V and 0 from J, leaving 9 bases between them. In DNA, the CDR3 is TGTGCCACCAGCAGAGCGGCCAGCATGAACACTGAAGCTTTCTTT. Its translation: CATSRAASMNTEAFF.

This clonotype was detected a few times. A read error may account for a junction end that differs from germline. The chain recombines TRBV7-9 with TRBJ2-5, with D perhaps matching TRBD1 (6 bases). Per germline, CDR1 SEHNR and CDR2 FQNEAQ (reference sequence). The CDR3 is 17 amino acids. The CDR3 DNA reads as TGTGCCAGCAGTTTAGACAGGCCGCGTGGTGGACAAGAGACCCAGTACTTC. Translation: CASSLDRPRGGQETQYF.

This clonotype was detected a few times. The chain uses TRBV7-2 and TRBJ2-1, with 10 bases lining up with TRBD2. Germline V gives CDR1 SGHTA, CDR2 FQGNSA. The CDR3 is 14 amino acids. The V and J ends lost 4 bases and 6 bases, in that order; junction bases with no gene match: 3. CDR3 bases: TGTGCCAGCAGCTCTAGCGGGAGCAGCAATGAGCAGTTCTTC. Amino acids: CASSSSGSSNEQFF.

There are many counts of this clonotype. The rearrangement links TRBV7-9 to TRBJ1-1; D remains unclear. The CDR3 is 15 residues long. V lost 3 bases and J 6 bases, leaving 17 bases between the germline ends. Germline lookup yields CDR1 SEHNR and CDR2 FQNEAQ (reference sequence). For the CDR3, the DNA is TGTGCCAGCAGCTTTGACGCCAGGAGCATCTCTGAAGCTTTCTTT. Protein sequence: CASSFDARSISEAFF.

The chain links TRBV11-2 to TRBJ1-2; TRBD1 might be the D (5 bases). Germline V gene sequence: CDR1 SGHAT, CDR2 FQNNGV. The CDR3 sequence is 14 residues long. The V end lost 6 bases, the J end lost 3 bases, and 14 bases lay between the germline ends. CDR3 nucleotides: TGTGCCAGCAGGAAAGGGACGACGGACTATGGCTACACCTTC. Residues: CASRKGTTDYGYTF. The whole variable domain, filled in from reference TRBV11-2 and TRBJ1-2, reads EAGVAQSPRYKIIEKRQSVAFWCNPISGHATLYWYQQILGQGPKLLIQFQNNGVVDDSQLPKDRFSAERLKGVDSTLKIQPAKLEDSAVYLCASRKGTTDYGYTFGSGTRLTVV.

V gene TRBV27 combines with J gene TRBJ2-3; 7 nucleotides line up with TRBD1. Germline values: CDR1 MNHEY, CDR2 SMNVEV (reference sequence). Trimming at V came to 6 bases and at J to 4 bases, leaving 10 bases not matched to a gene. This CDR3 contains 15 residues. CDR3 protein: CASSPDRVGADTQYF. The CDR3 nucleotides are TGTGCCAGCAGCCCCGACAGGGTTGGGGCAGATACGCAGTATTTT.